A selection of T cell receptor beta chains follows, all from one sample in a study of technical replicates of blood from several donors. This table comes from immunoSEQ multiplex PCR, and its TCRdb copy is limited to in-frame clones, with some not included. The sample shows approximately 59,000 clones, 90% to 95% of them seen only once. The sample consisted of PBMCs. The origin of the receptors is a human donor in good health. Some clones in this sample may be carry-over from other donors' samples. Both conserved end residues are part of each CDR3. A D gene is named only where the DNA matches it firmly. Where a row states a size, it is once, few, many or the class of an expanded clone; other rows omit it.

D gene	V gene	CDR3 length	J gene	clone size	CDR3 protein	CDR3 DNA
TRBD2	TRBV10-3	12	TRBJ2-7	NA	CAIREAGGEQYF	TGTGCCATCAGGGAGGCGGGGGGCGAGCAGTACTTC
TRBD1	TRBV4-1	15	TRBJ1-3	once	CASTRDRGSGNTIYF	TGCGCCAGCACCAGGGACAGGGGCTCTGGAAACACCATATATTTT
NA	TRBV7-6	16	TRBJ2-3	NA	CASSLVQRINTDTQYF	TGTGCCAGCAGCTTAGTACAGCGGATAAACACAGATACGCAGTATTTT
TRBD2	TRBV9	17	TRBJ2-3	NA	CASSLGLAGGPTDTQYF	TGTGCCAGCAGCCTCGGACTAGCGGGGGGGCCTACAGATACGCAGTATTTT
NA	TRBV13	12	TRBJ2-2	NA	CASSYAGGELFF	TGTGCCAGCAGCTACGCGGGCGGGGAGCTGTTTTTT
NA	TRBV18	12	TRBJ2-2	once	CASSTGAGELFF	TGTGCCAGCTCAACAGGTGCCGGGGAGCTGTTTTTT
NA	TRBV6-5	12	TRBJ2-2	NA	CASRPQAGELFF	TGTGCCAGCAGACCACAAGCCGGGGAGCTGTTTTTT
NA	TRBV5-1	13	TRBJ1-3	NA	CASSLLGENTIYF	TGCGCCAGCAGCTTGCTTGGAGAAAACACCATATATTTT
TRBD1	TRBV10-1	14	TRBJ1-5	NA	CASSATGGDQPQHF	TGCGCCAGCAGTGCAACAGGGGGAGACCAGCCCCAGCATTTT
TRBD1	TRBV7-8	17	TRBJ1-2	NA	CASSLRDRGPSDYGYTF	TGTGCCAGCAGCCTCCGGGACAGGGGGCCTAGCGACTATGGCTACACCTTC
TRBD1	TRBV25-1	15	TRBJ2-7	NA	CASSEAGTAYYEQYF	TGTGCCAGCAGTGAAGCCGGGACAGCTTACTACGAGCAGTACTTC
TRBD2	TRBV18	14	TRBJ2-5	NA	CASSPTSGQETQYF	TGTGCCAGCTCACCAACTAGCGGTCAAGAGACCCAGTACTTC
TRBD2	TRBV5-4	15	TRBJ2-7	NA	CASSLEPGGPFEQYF	TGTGCCAGCAGCTTGGAGCCGGGAGGGCCTTTCGAGCAGTACTTC
TRBD2	TRBV19	17	TRBJ2-1	NA	CASSIGRLAGGHNEQFF	TGTGCCAGTAGTATAGGAAGACTAGCGGGAGGCCACAATGAGCAGTTCTTC
NA	TRBV5-1	15	TRBJ1-4	NA	CASRTDPATNEKLFF	TGCGCCAGCAGGACTGACCCGGCAACTAATGAAAAACTGTTTTTT
NA	TRBV6-1	14	TRBJ1-1	NA	CASSANRQNTEAFF	TGTGCCAGCAGTGCCAACAGGCAGAACACTGAAGCTTTCTTT
NA	TRBV28	14	TRBJ1-1	NA	CASSLHTPNTEAFF	TGTGCCAGCAGTTTACATACACCTAACACTGAAGCTTTCTTT
NA	TRBV5-6	18	TRBJ1-3	NA	CASSLAGSVPSSGNTIYF	TGTGCCAGCAGCTTGGCCGGGAGCGTCCCCAGCTCTGGAAACACCATATATTTT
NA	TRBV19	16	TRBJ1-1	NA	CASSARALGMNTEAFF	TGTGCCAGTAGTGCCAGAGCTCTGGGCATGAACACTGAAGCTTTCTTT
NA	TRBV4-1	16	TRBJ2-7	NA	CASSRGAGTEPYEQYF	TGCGCCAGCAGCCGCGGGGCCGGGACAGAACCCTACGAGCAGTACTTC
TRBD1	TRBV5-6	17	TRBJ2-7	NA	CASSPSPGRGYSYEQYF	TGTGCCAGCAGCCCCTCACCCGGCAGGGGGTACTCCTACGAGCAGTACTTC
TRBD1	TRBV7-2	15	TRBJ1-2	NA	CASSLEWYRGYGYTF	TGTGCCAGCAGCTTAGAGTGGTACAGGGGGTATGGCTACACCTTC
TRBD1	TRBV29-1	15	TRBJ2-6	NA	CSAGTGELGANVLTF	TGCAGCGCCGGGACAGGGGAACTTGGGGCCAACGTCCTGACTTTC
TRBD2	TRBV7-8	15	TRBJ2-1	NA	CASSPRAGGYNEQFF	TGTGCCAGCAGCCCAAGAGCGGGAGGCTACAATGAGCAGTTCTTC
TRBD1	TRBV6-1	14	TRBJ1-1	NA	CASRETGGVTEAFF	TGTGCCAGCAGGGAAACAGGGGGCGTCACTGAAGCTTTCTTT
NA	TRBV6-5	12	TRBJ1-6	NA	CAVQNGNSPLHF	TGTGCAGTCCAGAACGGGAATTCACCCCTCCACTTT
NA	TRBV7-2	13	TRBJ2-7	NA	CASSQGRSYEQYF	TGTGCCAGCAGCCAGGGCAGATCCTACGAGCAGTACTTC
NA	TRBV20-1	11	TRBJ1-2	NA	CSARAMNGYTF	TGCAGTGCTAGGGCCATGAACGGCTACACCTTC
NA	TRBV7-2	13	TRBJ2-1	once	CASSSNRAGEQFF	TGTGCCAGCAGCTCGAACAGGGCCGGTGAGCAGTTCTTC
TRBD2	TRBV7-2	14	TRBJ2-1	NA	CASNSGLALGEQFF	TGTGCCAGCAACTCGGGACTAGCCCTGGGTGAGCAGTTCTTC
TRBD1	TRBV14	16	TRBJ2-3	NA	CASSHRDREHLDTQYF	TGTGCCAGCAGCCACCGGGACAGGGAGCATTTGGATACGCAGTATTTT
TRBD1	TRBV5-1	13	TRBJ2-7	NA	CASSWTGPYEQYF	TGCGCCAGCAGCTGGACAGGGCCCTACGAGCAGTACTTC
TRBD2	TRBV19	18	TRBJ2-1	NA	CASSDFLAGVFSYNEQFF	TGTGCCAGTAGTGATTTCCTAGCGGGAGTTTTCTCCTACAATGAGCAGTTCTTC
NA	TRBV9	15	TRBJ2-3	NA	CASSAVNSGTDTQYF	TGTGCCAGCAGCGCCGTGAATAGCGGCACAGATACGCAGTATTTT
TRBD2	TRBV4-3	15	TRBJ2-7	NA	CASSLDASGRGEQYF	TGCGCCAGCAGCCTAGATGCTAGCGGGAGAGGCGAGCAGTACTTC
NA	TRBV20-1	11	TRBJ1-1	NA	CSARVTVEAFF	TGCAGTGCTAGAGTAACGGTTGAAGCTTTCTTT
NA	TRBV6-6	14	TRBJ1-1	NA	CASRRLGGGTEAFF	TGTGCCAGCAGGCGCCTAGGGGGGGGGACTGAAGCTTTCTTT
NA	TRBV4-2	15	TRBJ1-3	NA	CASSPQQISGNTIYF	TGTGCCAGCAGCCCACAACAGATCTCTGGAAACACCATATATTTT
NA	TRBV30	16	TRBJ2-5	NA	CAWSVGGTGASETQYF	TGTGCCTGGAGTGTAGGTGGTACGGGAGCTTCGGAGACCCAGTACTTC
NA	TRBV4-1	16	TRBJ1-5	once	CASSQGVGPSNQPQHF	TGCGCCAGCAGCCAAGGGGTGGGCCCTAGCAATCAGCCCCAGCATTTT
NA	TRBV4-1	17	TRBJ1-1	NA	CASSHPPAGSKGTEAFF	TGCGCCAGCAGCCACCCTCCCGCGGGCTCCAAGGGCACTGAAGCTTTCTTT
TRBD1	TRBV18	16	TRBJ1-4	NA	CASSSRDSTANEKLFF	TGTGCCAGCTCAAGCCGGGACAGCACGGCTAATGAAAAACTGTTTTTT
NA	TRBV29-1	10	TRBJ2-5	NA	CSGQEETQYF	TGCAGCGGACAAGAAGAGACCCAGTACTTC
TRBD2	TRBV7-7	17	TRBJ2-2	NA	CASSPSWSGANTGELFF	TGTGCCAGCAGCCCCTCGTGGAGCGGGGCGAACACCGGGGAGCTGTTTTTT
NA	TRBV10-3	14	TRBJ2-5	NA	CAISSVQGQETQYF	TGTGCCATCAGCAGTGTCCAGGGCCAAGAGACCCAGTACTTC
NA	TRBV18	13	TRBJ2-5	NA	CASSLLAWETQYF	TGTGCCAGCTCGCTACTAGCTTGGGAGACCCAGTACTTC
NA	TRBV4-1	16	TRBJ2-5	NA	CASSQDGGAGRETQYF	TGCGCCAGCAGCCAAGATGGAGGGGCGGGGAGGGAGACCCAGTACTTC
NA	TRBV20-1	11	TRBJ2-1	NA	CSAGQGNEQFF	TGCAGTGCTGGTCAGGGGAATGAGCAGTTCTTC
NA	TRBV6-1	11	TRBJ2-1	NA	CASSGGEEQFF	TGTGCCAGCAGTGGAGGTGAGGAGCAGTTCTTC
TRBD1	TRBV6-5	13	TRBJ1-6	NA	CASRGQGNSPLHF	TGTGCCAGCAGGGGACAGGGTAATTCACCCCTCCACTTT
NA	TRBV19	13	TRBJ2-3	NA	CASTEGVTDTQYF	TGTGCCAGTACGGAAGGGGTGACAGATACGCAGTATTTT
NA	TRBV6-1	14	TRBJ1-2	NA	CASTFQTGRGGYTF	TGTGCCAGCACCTTCCAGACAGGACGGGGCGGCTACACCTTC
TRBD2	TRBV5-1	15	TRBJ2-1	NA	CASSLVAGVGNEQFF	TGCGCCAGCAGCTTGGTTGCGGGAGTAGGGAATGAGCAGTTCTTC
TRBD1	TRBV6-4	19	TRBJ1-5	NA	CASSAYPTGGILRNQPQHF	TGTGCCAGCAGTGCCTACCCGACAGGGGGAATTTTACGCAATCAGCCCCAGCATTTT
TRBD2	TRBV13	16	TRBJ2-1	NA	CASSFDRLANSDEQFF	TGTGCCAGCAGCTTCGATAGACTAGCCAATTCCGACGAGCAGTTCTTC
TRBD1	TRBV6-6	16	TRBJ1-2	NA	CASTPGDRGQAYGYTF	TGTGCCAGCACCCCAGGAGACAGGGGGCAGGCCTATGGCTACACCTTC
TRBD2	TRBV5-4	15	TRBJ2-5	once	CASSWGLAGGETQYF	TGTGCCAGCAGCTGGGGACTAGCGGGAGGAGAGACCCAGTACTTC
NA	TRBV11-2	13	TRBJ2-4	NA	CASSLGRGNIQYF	TGTGCCAGCAGCTTAGGTCGGGGAAACATTCAGTACTTC
NA	TRBV5-6	14	TRBJ2-2	NA	CASSFELGTGELFF	TGTGCCAGCAGCTTTGAACTTGGCACCGGGGAGCTGTTTTTT